The 7 T cell receptor beta chains given below trace back to one sample, sequenced in a study of cytomegalovirus exposure and HLA in healthy donors. Sequencing was performed with immunoSEQ multiplex PCR; in TCRdb, only in-frame clones are kept and a portion is missing. The repertoire holds about 98,000 clones, with around nine tenths as singletons. The material sequenced was PBMCs. The receptors originated from a woman aged 30 to 39 in good health and CMV-seronegative.

The chain joins TRBV15 to TRBJ1-2, with D hard to call. This CDR3 contains 14 residues. Per germline, CDR1 LNHNV and CDR2 YYDKDF (reference sequence). V lost 2 bases and J lost 2, with 9 bases in between. CDR3 nucleotides: TGTGCCACCAGCAGAAGGACGGGGAACTATGGCTACACCTTC. Encoded protein: CATSRRTGNYGYTF.

CDR3 region: CASSLDRGSGANVLTF. CDR3 DNA: TGTGCCAGCAGCTTAGATAGGGGTTCCGGGGCCAACGTCCTGACTTTC. V gene TRBV7-6 combines with J gene TRBJ2-6; D is possibly TRBD1 (5 bases). V shed 1 base and J shed 4 bases, with 11 bases lying between them. CDR3 length equals 16 residues. The germline CDR1 and CDR2 sequences are SGHVS and FNYEAQ.

The chain's CDR3 is CASSLRVSGANVLTF. The CDR3 DNA follows: TGTGCCAGCAGCTTGCGGGTCTCTGGGGCCAACGTCCTGACTTTC. The V call is TRBV11-1, the J call TRBJ2-6, with D possibly being TRBD2 (5 bases). Germline assignment: CDR1 SGHAT and CDR2 FQDESV (reference sequence). The CDR3 runs 15 residues. V shed 3 bases and J shed 0 bases, with 6 bases lying between them.

To note about this clone: The sample contains more than one DNA sequence encoding this CDR3. The CDR3, as DNA: TGTGCCAGCAGTCCACAGGGGGGTTCCTACGAGCAGTACTTC. Amino acids: CASSPQGGSYEQYF. The J gene is TRBJ2-7, the V gene TRBV7-3, with 8 positions matching TRBD1. Per germline, CDR1 SGHTA and CDR2 FQGTGA. J was trimmed by 1 base and V by 6 bases; bases with no gene match: 5. The CDR3 contains 14 residues.

The gene calls are TRBV18 and TRBJ2-5; D is unclear. Germline V gene lookup returns CDR1 KGHSH and CDR2 LQKENI. Trimming took off 5 bases at V and 5 bases at J, with 12 bases between the two ends. This CDR3 contains 13 residues. CDR3 DNA sequence: TGTGCCAGCTCAAGTATTAGTCGCGAGACCCAGTACTTC. Protein sequence: CASSSISRETQYF.

The chain carries TRBV6-6 and TRBJ1-1, with D perhaps TRBD1 (6 bases). Germline V lookup: CDR1 MNHNY, CDR2 SVGAGI (reference sequence). CDR3 length equals 14 residues. V was trimmed by 6 bases and J by 2 bases, leaving 13 bases between them. The chain's CDR3 is CASSLGDINTEAFF. CDR3 in DNA: TGTGCCAGCAGCCTTGGGGACATCAACACTGAAGCTTTCTTT.

Worth noting for this clone: Other nucleotide sequences from this sample produce the same CDR3. The rearrangement joins TRBV5-1 to TRBJ2-2, with 7 bases fitting TRBD1. Germline V gene data show CDR1 as SGHRS and CDR2 as YFSETQ. V gave up 5 bases and J gave up 6 bases; unmatched junction bases: 7. The CDR3 loop spans 14 amino acids. The CDR3 sequence: CASSLTGRAGELFF. The DNA of the CDR3 is TGCGCCAGCAGTTTGACAGGGCGCGCCGGGGAGCTGTTTTTT. Full variable domain (remainder filled in from reference TRBV5-1 and TRBJ2-2): KAGVTQTPRYLIKTRGQQVTLSCSPISGHRSVSWYQQTPGQGLQFLFEYFSETQRNKGNFPGRFSGRQFSNSRSEMNVSTLELGDSALYLCASSLTGRAGELFFGEGSRLTVL.